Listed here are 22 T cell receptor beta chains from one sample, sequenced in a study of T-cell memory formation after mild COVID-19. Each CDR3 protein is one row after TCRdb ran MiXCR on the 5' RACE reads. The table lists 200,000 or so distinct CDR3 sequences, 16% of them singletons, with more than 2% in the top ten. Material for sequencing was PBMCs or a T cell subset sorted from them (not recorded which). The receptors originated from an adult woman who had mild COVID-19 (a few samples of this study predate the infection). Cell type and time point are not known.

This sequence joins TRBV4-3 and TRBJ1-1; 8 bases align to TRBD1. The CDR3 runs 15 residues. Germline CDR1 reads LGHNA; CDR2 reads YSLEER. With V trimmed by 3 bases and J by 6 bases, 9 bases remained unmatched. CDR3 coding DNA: TGCGCCAGCAGCCACGGCAGGGGGCGCGGCGCTGAAGCTTTCTTT. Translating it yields CASSHGRGRGAEAFF.

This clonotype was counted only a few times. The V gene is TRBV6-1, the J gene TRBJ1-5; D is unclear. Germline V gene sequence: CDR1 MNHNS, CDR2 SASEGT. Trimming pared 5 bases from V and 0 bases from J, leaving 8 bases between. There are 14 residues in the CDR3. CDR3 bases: TGTGCCAGCAGTAGGAGTTATAGCAATCAGCCCCAGCATTTT. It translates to CASSRSYSNQPQHF.

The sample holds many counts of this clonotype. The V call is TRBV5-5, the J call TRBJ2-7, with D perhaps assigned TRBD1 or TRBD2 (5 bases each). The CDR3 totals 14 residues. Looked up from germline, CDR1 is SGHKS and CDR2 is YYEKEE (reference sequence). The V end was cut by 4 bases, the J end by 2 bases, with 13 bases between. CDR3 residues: CASSPNGGPYEQYF. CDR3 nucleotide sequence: TGTGCCAGCAGCCCGAATGGGGGACCCTACGAGCAGTACTTC.

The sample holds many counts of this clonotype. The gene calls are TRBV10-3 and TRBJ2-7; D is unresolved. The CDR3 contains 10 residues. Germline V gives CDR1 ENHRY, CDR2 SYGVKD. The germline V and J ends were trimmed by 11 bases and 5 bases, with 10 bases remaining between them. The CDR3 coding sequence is TGTGCCCCCGGTTTGGACGAGCAGTACTTC. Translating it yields CAPGLDEQYF.

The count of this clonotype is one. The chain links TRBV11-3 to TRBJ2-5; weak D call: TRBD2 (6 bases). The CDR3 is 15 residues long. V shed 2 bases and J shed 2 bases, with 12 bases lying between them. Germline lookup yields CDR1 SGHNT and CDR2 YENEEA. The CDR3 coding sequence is TGTGCCAGCAGCTTATCCCCTCGGGGGCAAGAGACCCAGTACTTC. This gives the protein CASSLSPRGQETQYF.

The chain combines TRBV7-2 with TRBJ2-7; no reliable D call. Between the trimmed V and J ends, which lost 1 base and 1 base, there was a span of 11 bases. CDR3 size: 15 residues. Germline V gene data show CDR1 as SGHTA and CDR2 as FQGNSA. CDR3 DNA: TGTGCCAGCAGCTTAGGATCCAATCCTTCCTACGAGCAGTACTTC. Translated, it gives CASSLGSNPSYEQYF.

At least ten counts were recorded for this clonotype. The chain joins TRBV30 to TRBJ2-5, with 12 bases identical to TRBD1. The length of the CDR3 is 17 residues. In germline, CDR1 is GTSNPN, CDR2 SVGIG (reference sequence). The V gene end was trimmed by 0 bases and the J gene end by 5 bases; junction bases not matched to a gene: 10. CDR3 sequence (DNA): TGTGCCTGGAGTGTCATATCTTGGGACAGGGGGCAGGAGACCCAGTACTTC. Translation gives CAWSVISWDRGQETQYF.

This CDR3 reads CSASGRARKTQYF. The CDR3, as DNA: TGCAGTGCTAGCGGGAGGGCGCGTAAGACCCAGTACTTC. The V gene is TRBV20-1, the J gene TRBJ2-5, with 8 bases lining up with TRBD2. CDR3 length: 13 residues. Germline-derived CDR1 and CDR2 are DFQATT and SNEGSKA (reference sequence). V was pared by 3 bases and J by 6 bases, with 6 bases of the junction left unmatched.

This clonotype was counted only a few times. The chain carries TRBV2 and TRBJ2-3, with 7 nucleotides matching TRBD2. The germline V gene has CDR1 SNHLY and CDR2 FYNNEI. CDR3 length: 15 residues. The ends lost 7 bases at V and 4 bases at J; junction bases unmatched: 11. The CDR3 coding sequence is TGTGCCAGCACCATAGGGAGGGAGTTTTCAGATACGCAGTATTTT. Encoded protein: CASTIGREFSDTQYF.

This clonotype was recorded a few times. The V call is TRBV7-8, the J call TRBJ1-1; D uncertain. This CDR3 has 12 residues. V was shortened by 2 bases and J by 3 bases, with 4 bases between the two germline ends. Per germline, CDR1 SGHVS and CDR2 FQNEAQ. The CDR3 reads CASSLRHTEAFF. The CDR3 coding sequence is TGTGCCAGCAGCTTAAGGCACACTGAAGCTTTCTTT.

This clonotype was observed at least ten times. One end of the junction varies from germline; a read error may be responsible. CDR3 sequence reads: CASSLDGSYEQYF. Written as DNA, the CDR3 is TGTGCCAGCAGCTTGGACGGATCCTACGAGCAGTACTTC. The genes are TRBV5-1 and TRBJ2-7; D gene ambiguous. The CDR3 spans 13 residues. CDR1 and CDR2 from the germline V gene are SGHRS and YFSETQ.

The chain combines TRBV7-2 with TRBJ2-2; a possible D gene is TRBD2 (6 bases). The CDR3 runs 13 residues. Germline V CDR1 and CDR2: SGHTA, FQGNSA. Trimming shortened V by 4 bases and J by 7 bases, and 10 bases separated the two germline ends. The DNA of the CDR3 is TGTGCCAGCAGCTGGAGGGATATCGGGGAGCTGTTTTTT. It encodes CASSWRDIGELFF.

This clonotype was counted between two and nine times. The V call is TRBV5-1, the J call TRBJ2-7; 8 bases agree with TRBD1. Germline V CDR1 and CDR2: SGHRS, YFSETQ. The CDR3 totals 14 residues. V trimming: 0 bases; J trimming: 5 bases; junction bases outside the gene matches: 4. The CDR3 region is CASSLDRGDDEQYF. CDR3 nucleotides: TGCGCCAGCAGCTTGGACAGGGGGGACGACGAGCAGTACTTC.

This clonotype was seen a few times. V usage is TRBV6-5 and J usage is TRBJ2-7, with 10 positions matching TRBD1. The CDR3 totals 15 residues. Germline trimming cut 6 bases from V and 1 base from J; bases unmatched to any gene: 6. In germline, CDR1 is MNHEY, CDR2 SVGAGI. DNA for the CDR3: TGTGCCAGCAGGCAGACAGGGGGCCCTTCCTACGAGCAGTACTTC. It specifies CASRQTGGPSYEQYF.

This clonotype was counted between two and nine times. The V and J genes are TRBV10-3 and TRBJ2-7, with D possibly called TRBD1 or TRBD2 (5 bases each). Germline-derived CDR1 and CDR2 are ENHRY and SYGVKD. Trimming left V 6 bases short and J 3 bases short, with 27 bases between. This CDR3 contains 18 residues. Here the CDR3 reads CAIREELKPGTVVYEQYF. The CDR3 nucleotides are TGTGCCATCAGAGAGGAATTAAAACCCGGGACGGTTGTCTACGAGCAGTACTTC.

CDR3 in amino acids: CSARDSNTEAFF. The CDR3 DNA reads TGCAGTGCGAGGGACAGCAACACTGAAGCTTTCTTT. V and J are TRBV20-1 and TRBJ1-1, with 7 bases aligning to TRBD1. This CDR3 region has 12 residues. Germline CDR1 DFQATT, CDR2 SNEGSKA (reference sequence). The V and J ends lost 6 bases and 2 bases, in that order; junction bases with no gene match: 3.

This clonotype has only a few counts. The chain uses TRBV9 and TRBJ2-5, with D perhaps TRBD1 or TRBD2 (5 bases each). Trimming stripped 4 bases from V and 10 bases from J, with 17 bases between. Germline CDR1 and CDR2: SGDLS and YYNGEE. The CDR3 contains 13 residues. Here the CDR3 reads CASSLGPDGGQYF. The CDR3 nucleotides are TGTGCCAGCAGCTTAGGACCCGATGGGGGCCAGTACTTC.

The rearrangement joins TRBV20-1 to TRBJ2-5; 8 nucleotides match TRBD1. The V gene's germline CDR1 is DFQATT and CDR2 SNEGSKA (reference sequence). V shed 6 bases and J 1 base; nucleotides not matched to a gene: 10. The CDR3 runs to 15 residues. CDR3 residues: CSAQGARPSQETQYF. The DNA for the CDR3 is TGCAGTGCCCAGGGGGCTAGGCCTTCCCAAGAGACCCAGTACTTC.

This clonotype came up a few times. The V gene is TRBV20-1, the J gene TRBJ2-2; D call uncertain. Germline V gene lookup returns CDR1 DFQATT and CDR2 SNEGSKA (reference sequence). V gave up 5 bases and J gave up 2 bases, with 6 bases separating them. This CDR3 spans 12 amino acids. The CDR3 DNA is TGCAGTGCTCGGAAAAACACCGGGGAGCTGTTTTTT. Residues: CSARKNTGELFF.

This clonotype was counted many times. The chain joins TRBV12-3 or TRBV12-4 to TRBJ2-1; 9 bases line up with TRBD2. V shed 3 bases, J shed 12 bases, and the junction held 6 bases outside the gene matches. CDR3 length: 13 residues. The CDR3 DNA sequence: TGTGCCAGCAGTTTTGTGAGCGGGGGGCTGCAGTTCTTC. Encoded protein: CASSFVSGGLQFF.

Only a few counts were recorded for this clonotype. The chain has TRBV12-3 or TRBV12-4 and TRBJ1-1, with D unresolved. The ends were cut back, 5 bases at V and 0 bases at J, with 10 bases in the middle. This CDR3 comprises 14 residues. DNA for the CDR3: TGTGCCAGCAGTCCAAACGGCCTGAACACTGAAGCTTTCTTT. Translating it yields CASSPNGLNTEAFF.

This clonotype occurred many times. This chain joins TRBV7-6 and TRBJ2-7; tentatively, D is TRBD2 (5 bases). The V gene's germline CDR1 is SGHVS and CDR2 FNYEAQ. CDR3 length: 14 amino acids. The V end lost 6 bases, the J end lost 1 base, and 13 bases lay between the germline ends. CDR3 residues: CASSPGGGSYEQYF. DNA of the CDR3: TGTGCCAGCAGTCCCGGTGGAGGATCCTACGAGCAGTACTTC. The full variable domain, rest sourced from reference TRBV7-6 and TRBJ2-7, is GAGVSQSPRYKVTKRGQDVALRCDPISGHVSLYWYRQALGQGPEFLTYFNYEAQQDKSGLPNDRFSAERPEGSISTLTIQRTEQRDSAMYRCASSPGGGSYEQYFGPGTRLTVT.